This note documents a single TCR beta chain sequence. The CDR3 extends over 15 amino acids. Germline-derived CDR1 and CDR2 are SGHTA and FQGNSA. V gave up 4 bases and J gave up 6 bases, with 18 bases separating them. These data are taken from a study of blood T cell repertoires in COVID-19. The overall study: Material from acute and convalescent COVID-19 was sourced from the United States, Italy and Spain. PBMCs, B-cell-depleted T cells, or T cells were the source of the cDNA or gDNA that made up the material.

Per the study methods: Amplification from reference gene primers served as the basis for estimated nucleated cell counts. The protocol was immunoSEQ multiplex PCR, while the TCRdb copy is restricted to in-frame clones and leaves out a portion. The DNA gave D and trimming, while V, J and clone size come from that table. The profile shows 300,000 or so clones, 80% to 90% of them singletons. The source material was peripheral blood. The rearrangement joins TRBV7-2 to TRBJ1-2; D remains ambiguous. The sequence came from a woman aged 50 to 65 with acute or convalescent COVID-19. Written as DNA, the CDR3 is TGTGCCAGCAGCTCATTCCCTAGTGGCGTAAATGGCTACACCTTC. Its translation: CASSSFPSGVNGYTF.